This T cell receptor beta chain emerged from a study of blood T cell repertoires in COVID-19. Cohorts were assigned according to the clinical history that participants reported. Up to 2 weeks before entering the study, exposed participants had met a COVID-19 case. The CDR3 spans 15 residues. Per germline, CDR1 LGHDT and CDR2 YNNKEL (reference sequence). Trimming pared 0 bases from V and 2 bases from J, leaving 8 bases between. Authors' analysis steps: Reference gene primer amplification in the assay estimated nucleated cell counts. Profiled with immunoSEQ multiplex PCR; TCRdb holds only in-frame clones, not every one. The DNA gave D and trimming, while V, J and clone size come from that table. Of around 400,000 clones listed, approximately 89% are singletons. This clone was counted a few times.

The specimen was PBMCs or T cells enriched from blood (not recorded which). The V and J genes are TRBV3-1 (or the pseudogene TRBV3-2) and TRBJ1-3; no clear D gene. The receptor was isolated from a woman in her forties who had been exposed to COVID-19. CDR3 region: CASSQDWAAGNTIYF. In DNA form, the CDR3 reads TGTGCCAGCAGCCAAGATTGGGCAGCTGGAAACACCATATATTTT.